These 6 T cell receptor beta chains share one sample of origin, sequenced in a study of blood T cell repertoires in COVID-19. Measured with immunoSEQ multiplex PCR; TCRdb has only the in-frame clones, and not every one. The sample lists fewer than 250,000 clones, 80% to 85% seen once, with over 9.5% in the top ten. Material for sequencing was peripheral blood. The receptors derive from an elderly woman with COVID-19, enrolled during active disease.

V usage is TRBV18 and J usage is TRBJ1-6; TRBD1 might be the D (6 bases). The CDR3 has 16 residues. The V end lost 4 bases, the J end lost 6 bases, and 16 bases lay between the germline ends. In germline, CDR1 is KGHSH, CDR2 LQKENI. The CDR3 nucleotides are TGTGCCAGCTCACTCTTCCCACAGGGACCTAATTCACCCCTCCACTTT. Residues: CASSLFPQGPNSPLHF.

V and J are TRBV5-1 and TRBJ2-3; 12 bases line up with TRBD1. Germline CDR1 and CDR2: SGHRS and YFSETQ. V shed 2 bases, J shed 3 bases, and the junction held 13 bases outside the gene matches. The CDR3 has 19 amino acids. The DNA for the CDR3 is TGCGCCAGCAGCTTCTCAGCCTTTCCGGGACAGGGGGCAACAGATACGCAGTATTTT. Residues: CASSFSAFPGQGATDTQYF.

This chain joins TRBV6-5 and TRBJ2-6; 7 bases map to TRBD1. The CDR3 covers 14 residues. Trimming cost V 10 bases and J 1 base; bases outside gene matches: 4. The germline gives CDR1 MNHEY, CDR2 SVGAGI. The CDR3 sequence is CAISRGSGANVLTF. DNA of the CDR3: TGTGCCATATCCAGGGGGTCTGGGGCCAACGTCCTGACTTTC.

The chain recombines TRBV3-1 (or the pseudogene TRBV3-2) with TRBJ2-1, with D tentatively TRBD1 (5 bases). Trimming cost V 1 base and J 0 bases, with 10 bases left between them. The CDR3 totals 16 residues. The germline CDR1 and CDR2 sequences are LGHDT and YNNKEL (reference sequence). Written as DNA, the CDR3 is TGTGCCAGCAGCCAAGTTATTACAGGCTCCTACAATGAGCAGTTCTTC. As protein: CASSQVITGSYNEQFF.

The gene calls are TRBV19 and TRBJ2-7, with 7 bases lining up with TRBD2. The germline gives CDR1 LNHDA, CDR2 SQIVND (reference sequence). V lost 5 bases to trimming and J lost 4 bases; unmatched junction nucleotides: 11. The CDR3 extends over 15 amino acids. The CDR3, as DNA: TGTGCCAGTAGTGCCACCGCCGGGGGAGGGTACGAGCAGTACGTC. Translating gives CASSATAGGGYEQYV.

V and J are TRBV28 and TRBJ1-2; tentative D call: TRBD1 (5 bases). The V and J ends lost 3 bases and 4 bases respectively, with 9 bases between them. Germline V gives CDR1 MDHEN, CDR2 SYDVKM. The CDR3 spans 13 residues. The CDR3 sequence is CASSLGQFYGYTF. CDR3 in DNA: TGTGCCAGCAGTTTGGGGCAATTCTATGGCTACACCTTC.